The 23 T cell receptor beta chains listed next were all sequenced from one sample in a study of blood T cell repertoires in COVID-19. Assay used: immunoSEQ multiplex PCR; TCRdb lists only in-frame clones, some missing. The sample yields around 320,000 clones, around 89% seen once. Sequencing was done on a sample of PBMCs or T cells enriched from blood (not recorded which). These receptors originate from a woman aged 18 to 35 with acute COVID-19.

The V and J genes are TRBV12-3 or TRBV12-4 and TRBJ1-5; D ambiguous. The CDR3 consists of 12 residues. V lost 6 bases and J 1 base, leaving 4 bases between the germline ends. DNA for the CDR3: TGTGCCAGCAGCCCAAGCAATCAGCCCCAGCATTTT. Its protein is CASSPSNQPQHF.

V and J are TRBV3-1 (or the pseudogene TRBV3-2) and TRBJ2-1, with D possibly matching TRBD2 (5 bases). There are 13 residues in the CDR3. V was trimmed by 3 bases and J by 9 bases, leaving 12 bases between them. CDR1 is LGHDT and CDR2 is YNNKEL in the germline V gene (reference sequence). CDR3 region: CASSHLDRGEQFF. The CDR3 DNA is TGTGCCAGCAGCCATTTGGACCGGGGTGAGCAGTTCTTC.

The rearrangement links TRBV19 to TRBJ2-2, with a tentative D call TRBD2 (6 bases). Germline-derived CDR1 and CDR2 are LNHDA and SQIVND (reference sequence). The V gene lost 5 bases and the J gene lost 6 bases, with 19 bases spanning the gap. There are 16 residues in the CDR3. CDR3: CASSSRRDSGAGELFF. The CDR3 nucleotides read TGTGCCAGTAGTTCCCGCCGGGACTCCGGGGCCGGGGAGCTGTTTTTT.

The chain employs TRBV2 and TRBJ1-1, with no clear D. The CDR3 length is 13 residues. Germline assignment: CDR1 SNHLY and CDR2 FYNNEI. V lost 9 bases, J lost 5 bases, and 16 bases lay in between. Here the CDR3 reads CARSTDPGTEAFF. DNA of the CDR3: TGTGCCAGATCGACCGACCCGGGTACTGAAGCTTTCTTT.

The chain joins TRBV11-2 to TRBJ2-3; 11 positions match TRBD2. The length of the CDR3 is 16 residues. V shed 5 bases and J 2 bases; nucleotides not matched to a gene: 6. Germline-derived CDR1 and CDR2 are SGHAT and FQNNGV. This CDR3 reads CASSPIAGGITDTQYF. Here the CDR3 DNA reads TGTGCCAGCAGCCCGATAGCGGGAGGGATCACAGATACGCAGTATTTT.

V and J are TRBV5-1 and TRBJ1-2; D remains unclear. Germline values: CDR1 SGHRS, CDR2 YFSETQ. The CDR3 length is 13 residues. V was clipped by 4 bases and J by 5 bases, with 12 bases between them. CDR3 sequence reads: CASSLDSLYGYTF. DNA for the CDR3: TGCGCCAGCAGCCTGGACTCCCTTTATGGCTACACCTTC.

The V call is TRBV6-5, the J call TRBJ2-1; TRBD2 might be the D (6 bases). This CDR3 contains 12 residues. The germline V gene encodes CDR1 MNHEY and CDR2 SVGAGI. Trimming removed 0 bases from V and 14 bases from J, with 11 bases in between. The CDR3 reads CASSYSAGKEFF. The CDR3, as DNA: TGTGCCAGCAGTTACTCCGCGGGAAAAGAGTTCTTC.

The chain couples TRBV7-9 to TRBJ2-7; D gene ambiguous. This CDR3 is built from 14 residues. Germline lookup yields CDR1 SEHNR and CDR2 FQNEAQ (reference sequence). Trimming pared 4 bases from V and 0 bases from J, leaving 10 bases between. The CDR3 spells CASSSLSVSYEQYF. CDR3 in DNA: TGTGCCAGCAGCTCCCTCTCGGTCTCCTACGAGCAGTACTTC.

The rearrangement joins TRBV18 to TRBJ2-7; unclear D gene. V lost 3 bases and J lost 3, with 6 bases in between. The CDR3 is 12 amino acids. Germline V gives CDR1 KGHSH, CDR2 LQKENI. CDR3 sequence reads: CASSPVSYEQYF. Here the CDR3 DNA reads TGTGCCAGCTCACCTGTGAGCTACGAGCAGTACTTC.

The rearrangement links TRBV19 to TRBJ1-4; D is ambiguous. This CDR3 is 15 amino acids long. Between the trimmed V and J ends, which lost 3 bases and 4 bases, there was a span of 12 bases. Germline V lookup: CDR1 LNHDA, CDR2 SQIVND (reference sequence). The CDR3 DNA follows: TGTGCCAGTAGTATGGTCGACACCAGTAATGAAAAACTGTTTTTT. Protein product: CASSMVDTSNEKLFF.

The genes are TRBV30 and TRBJ2-2; D not resolved. The germline V and J ends were trimmed by 3 bases and 2 bases, with 13 bases remaining between them. Germline CDR1 GTSNPN, CDR2 SVGIG (reference sequence). This CDR3 has 15 amino acids. The CDR3 loop reads CAWSPHRFNTGELFF. CDR3 bases: TGTGCCTGGAGCCCCCACAGATTTAACACCGGGGAGCTGTTTTTT.

This chain uses TRBV15 with TRBJ1-2; D might be TRBD1 (5 bases). Trimming shortened V by 0 bases and J by 2 bases, and 10 bases separated the two germline ends. The CDR3 spans 15 residues. From germline, CDR1 is LNHNV and CDR2 YYDKDF (reference sequence). CDR3 protein: CATSRDRTGNYGYTF. The CDR3 DNA sequence: TGTGCCACCAGCAGAGATCGTACAGGCAACTATGGCTACACCTTC.

The chain is built from TRBV18 and TRBJ2-7; possibly TRBD2 for D (5 bases). Germline V CDR1 and CDR2: KGHSH, LQKENI. Trimming removed 2 bases from V and 0 bases from J, with 17 bases in between. The CDR3 contains 17 residues. CDR3 coding DNA: TGTGCCAGCTCACCATATAATAGCGACTCCGGCTCCTACGAGCAGTACTTC. Protein product: CASSPYNSDSGSYEQYF.

CDR3 amino acids: CASSFSGSESQPQHF. The CDR3 DNA reads TGTGCCAGCAGCTTCTCCGGGTCTGAGAGTCAGCCCCAGCATTTT. The chain combines TRBV5-8 with TRBJ1-5; no reliable D call. CDR1 and CDR2 (germline): SGHTS, YDEGEE. Trimming pared 2 bases from V and 6 bases from J, leaving 15 bases between. The CDR3 extends over 15 amino acids.

The gene calls are TRBV10-3 and TRBJ2-7; possible D gene TRBD1, 5 bases. Germline assignment: CDR1 ENHRY and CDR2 SYGVKD. Trimming shortened V by 0 bases and J by 2 bases, and 8 bases separated the two germline ends. This CDR3 spans 14 amino acids. CDR3 sequence reads: CAISESGRAYEQYF. The CDR3 nucleotides are TGTGCCATCAGTGAGTCTGGCAGGGCCTACGAGCAGTACTTC.

V is TRBV10-3 and J is TRBJ1-5, with D tentatively TRBD1 (6 bases). Germline CDR1 is ENHRY and CDR2 is SYGVKD. CDR3 length: 13 amino acids. V lost 4 bases and J lost 3, with 7 bases in between. The CDR3 is CAISAGDNQPQHF. DNA of the CDR3: TGTGCCATCAGTGCAGGGGACAATCAGCCCCAGCATTTT.

The genes are TRBV27 and TRBJ1-2, with no clear D. Germline V gene lookup returns CDR1 MNHEY and CDR2 SMNVEV (reference sequence). The germline V and J ends were trimmed by 4 bases and 1 base, with 7 bases remaining between them. This CDR3 region has 13 residues. The CDR3 loop is CASSSVYNYGYTF. The DNA of the CDR3 is TGTGCCAGCAGTTCTGTTTATAACTATGGCTACACCTTC.

V usage is TRBV15 and J usage is TRBJ1-4, with D unresolved. CDR1 and CDR2 from the germline V gene are LNHNV and YYDKDF (reference sequence). Trimming pared 1 base from V and 7 bases from J, leaving 19 bases between. The CDR3 totals 17 residues. CDR3 amino acids: CATSRGAPWAGPEKLFF. The CDR3 nucleotides are TGTGCCACCAGCAGAGGAGCCCCCTGGGCCGGTCCTGAAAAACTGTTTTTT.

The chain recombines TRBV28 with TRBJ2-4; D remains ambiguous. Looked up from germline, CDR1 is MDHEN and CDR2 is SYDVKM. Trimming pared 3 bases from V and 7 bases from J, leaving 13 bases between. CDR3 length: 14 residues. DNA of the CDR3: TGTGCCAGCAGTTTTGGTCTACCCGGGAACATTCAGTACTTC. This translates into CASSFGLPGNIQYF.

The chain combines TRBV19 with TRBJ2-1, with TRBD2 matching 8 bases. After removal of 4 bases from V and 8 bases from J, the junction contained 7 bases not matched to a gene. The CDR3 is made up of 14 amino acids. CDR1 is LNHDA, CDR2 SQIVND, per germline (reference sequence). CDR3 protein: CASSTGTSGDEQFF. The DNA for the CDR3 is TGTGCCAGTAGTACGGGGACTAGTGGCGATGAGCAGTTCTTC.

J is TRBJ1-1 and V is TRBV7-2; tentatively, D is TRBD1 (6 bases). This CDR3 is 15 amino acids long. Trimming cost V 5 bases and J 3 bases, with 16 bases left between them. Germline V gives CDR1 SGHTA, CDR2 FQGNSA. This chain's CDR3 is CASSPRGGRDTEAFF. Here the CDR3 DNA reads TGTGCCAGCAGCCCGCGGGGGGGCAGGGACACTGAAGCTTTCTTT.

The chain couples TRBV5-1 to TRBJ1-2, with D possibly matching TRBD1 (6 bases). Trimming removed 1 base at V and 8 bases at J, with 12 bases between. Germline lookup yields CDR1 SGHRS and CDR2 YFSETQ. The CDR3 contains 13 residues. The CDR3 loop reads CASSLSRGSGYTF. The CDR3 DNA reads as TGCGCCAGCAGCTTGTCCAGGGGAAGCGGCTACACCTTC.

The gene calls are TRBV7-9 and TRBJ2-2; maybe TRBD2 (6 bases). V lost 2 bases, J lost 3 bases, and 13 bases lay in between. CDR3 length: 16 amino acids. Germline CDR1 SEHNR, CDR2 FQNEAQ (reference sequence). CDR3 amino acids: CASSLRLGDYTGELFF. The CDR3 bases are TGTGCCAGCAGCTTACGGTTGGGGGACTACACCGGGGAGCTGTTTTTT.